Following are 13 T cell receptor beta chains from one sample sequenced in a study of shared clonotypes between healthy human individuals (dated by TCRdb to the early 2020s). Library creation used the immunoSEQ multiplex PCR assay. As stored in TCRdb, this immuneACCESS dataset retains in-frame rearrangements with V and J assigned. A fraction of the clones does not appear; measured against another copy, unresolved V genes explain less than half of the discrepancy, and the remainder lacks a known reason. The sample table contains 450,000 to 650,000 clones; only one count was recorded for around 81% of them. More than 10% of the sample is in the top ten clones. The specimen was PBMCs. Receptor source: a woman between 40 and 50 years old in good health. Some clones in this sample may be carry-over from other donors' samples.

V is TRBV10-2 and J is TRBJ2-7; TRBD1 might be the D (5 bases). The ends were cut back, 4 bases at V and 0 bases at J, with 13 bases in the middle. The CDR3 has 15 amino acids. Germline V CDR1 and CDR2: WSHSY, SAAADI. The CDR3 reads CASSAAGSPSYEQYF. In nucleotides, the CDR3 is TGCGCCAGCAGTGCAGCAGGGTCGCCCTCCTACGAGCAGTACTTC.

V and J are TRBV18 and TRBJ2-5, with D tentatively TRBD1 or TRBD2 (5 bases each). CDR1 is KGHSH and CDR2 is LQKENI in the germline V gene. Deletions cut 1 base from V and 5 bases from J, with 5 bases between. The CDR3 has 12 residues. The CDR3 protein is CASSPRGETQYF. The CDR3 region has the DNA TGTGCCAGCTCACCACGGGGGGAGACCCAGTACTTC.

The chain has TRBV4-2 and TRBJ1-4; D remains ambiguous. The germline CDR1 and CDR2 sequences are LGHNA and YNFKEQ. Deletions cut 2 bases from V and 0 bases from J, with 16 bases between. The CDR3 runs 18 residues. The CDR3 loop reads CASSQTEWTGATNEKLFF. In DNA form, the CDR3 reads TGTGCCAGCAGCCAAACCGAATGGACGGGTGCAACTAATGAAAAACTGTTTTTT.

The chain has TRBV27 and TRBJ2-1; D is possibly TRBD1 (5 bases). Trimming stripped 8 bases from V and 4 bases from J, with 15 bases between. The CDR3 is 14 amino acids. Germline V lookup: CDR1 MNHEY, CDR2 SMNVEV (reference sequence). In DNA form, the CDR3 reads TGTGCCAGCCATAGCCACAGGTATTACAATGAGCAGTTCTTC. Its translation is CASHSHRYYNEQFF.

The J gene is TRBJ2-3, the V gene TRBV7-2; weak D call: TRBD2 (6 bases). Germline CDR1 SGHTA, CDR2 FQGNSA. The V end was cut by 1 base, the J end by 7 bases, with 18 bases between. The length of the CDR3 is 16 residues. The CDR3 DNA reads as TGTGCCAGCAGCTTAGGAGTAGCGGAAATATTAAATACGCAGTATTTT. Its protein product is CASSLGVAEILNTQYF.

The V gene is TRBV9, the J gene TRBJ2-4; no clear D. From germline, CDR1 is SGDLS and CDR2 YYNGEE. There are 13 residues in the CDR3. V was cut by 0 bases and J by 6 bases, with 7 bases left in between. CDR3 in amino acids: CASSVAEGNIQYF. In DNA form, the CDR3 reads TGTGCCAGCAGCGTAGCAGAAGGAAACATTCAGTACTTC.

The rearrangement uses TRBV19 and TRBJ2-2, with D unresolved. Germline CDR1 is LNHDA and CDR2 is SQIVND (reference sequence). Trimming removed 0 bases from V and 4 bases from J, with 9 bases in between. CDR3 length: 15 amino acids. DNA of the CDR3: TGTGCCAGTAGTATAGACCCCGGACGCACCGGGGAGCTGTTTTTT. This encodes CASSIDPGRTGELFF.

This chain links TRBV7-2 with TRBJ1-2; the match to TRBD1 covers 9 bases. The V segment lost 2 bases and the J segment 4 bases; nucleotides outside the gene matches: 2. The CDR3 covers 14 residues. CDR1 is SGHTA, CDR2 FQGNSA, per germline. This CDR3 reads CASSLTGGVYGYTF. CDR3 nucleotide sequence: TGTGCCAGCAGCTTAACAGGGGGCGTCTATGGCTACACCTTC.

CDR3 region: CASSQSGLGLEKLFF. DNA of the CDR3: TGTGCCAGCAGCCAATCAGGGCTCGGGCTGGAAAAACTGTTTTTT. The chain joins TRBV7-6 to TRBJ1-4, with D tentatively TRBD1 (5 bases). The CDR3 totals 15 residues. V was cut by 5 bases and J by 8 bases, with 18 bases left in between. CDR1 and CDR2 from the germline V gene are SGHVS and FNYEAQ.

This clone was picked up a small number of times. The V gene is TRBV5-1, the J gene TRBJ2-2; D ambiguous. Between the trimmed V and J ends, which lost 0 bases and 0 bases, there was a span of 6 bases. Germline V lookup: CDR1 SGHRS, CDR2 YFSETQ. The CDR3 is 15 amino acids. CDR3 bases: TGCGCCAGCAGCTTGGGCAGACCGAACACCGGGGAGCTGTTTTTT. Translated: CASSLGRPNTGELFF.

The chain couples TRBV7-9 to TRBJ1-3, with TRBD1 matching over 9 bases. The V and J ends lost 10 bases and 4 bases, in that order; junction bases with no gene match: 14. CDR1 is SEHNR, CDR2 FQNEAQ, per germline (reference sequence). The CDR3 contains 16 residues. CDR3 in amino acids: CATEGGQGFFGNTIYF. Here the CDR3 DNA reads TGTGCCACCGAGGGGGGACAGGGCTTTTTCGGAAACACCATATATTTT.

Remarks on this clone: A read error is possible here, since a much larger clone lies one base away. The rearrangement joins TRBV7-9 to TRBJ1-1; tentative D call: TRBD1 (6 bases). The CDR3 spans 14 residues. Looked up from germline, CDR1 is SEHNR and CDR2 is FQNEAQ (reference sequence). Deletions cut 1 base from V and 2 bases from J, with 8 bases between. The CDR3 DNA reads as TGTGCCAGCAGCTTAGGAGGGGGAAACACTGAAGCTTTCTTT. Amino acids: CASSLGGGNTEAFF.

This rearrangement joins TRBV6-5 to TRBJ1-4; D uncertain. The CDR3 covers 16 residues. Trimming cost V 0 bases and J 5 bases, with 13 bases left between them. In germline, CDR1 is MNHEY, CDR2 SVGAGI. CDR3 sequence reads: CASSYSTSRPNEKLFF. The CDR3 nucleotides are TGTGCCAGCAGTTACTCGACTAGCAGACCGAATGAAAAACTGTTTTTT.